The next 27 T cell receptor beta chains were all read from a single sample in a study of shared clonotypes between healthy human individuals. Libraries were prepared by immunoSEQ multiplex PCR; TCRdb keeps only in-frame clonotypes and omits some of them. The table has 2,500,000 or so clones, roughly nine tenths seen once. Material: naive CD4+ T cells sorted from blood. This sample's subset: CD45RA+ positively selected. The receptors shown here come from a man aged 18 to 30 in good health.

V is TRBV7-2 and J is TRBJ2-1, with D unclear. The CDR3 extends over 12 amino acids. Trimming stripped 5 bases from V and 9 bases from J, with 11 bases between. Germline loops: CDR1 SGHTA, CDR2 FQGNSA. Here the CDR3 DNA reads TGTGCCAGCAGCAATACCCCCGGTGAGCAGTTCTTC. Protein: CASSNTPGEQFF.

This chain uses TRBV6-6 with TRBJ2-5; TRBD2 matches at 8 bases. V lost 5 bases, J lost 5 bases, and 7 bases stayed unmatched. The germline V gene has CDR1 MNHNY and CDR2 SVGAGI (reference sequence). The CDR3 length is 14 residues. DNA of the CDR3: TGTGCCAGCAGTGAGCGGGGGCGCAGGGAGACCCAGTACTTC. Residues: CASSERGRRETQYF.

The chain joins TRBV7-2 to TRBJ1-4, with D perhaps TRBD1 (6 bases). The CDR3 spans 14 residues. Germline CDR1 is SGHTA and CDR2 is FQGNSA. Trimming left V 5 bases short and J 4 bases short, with 11 bases between. In DNA form, the CDR3 reads TGTGCCAGCAGCGCTCGGGGGCTTAATGAAAAACTGTTTTTT. Its protein product is CASSARGLNEKLFF.

The chain recombines TRBV7-9 with TRBJ2-2; D is ambiguous. Trimming took off 4 bases at V and 6 bases at J, with 21 bases between the two ends. Germline-derived CDR1 and CDR2 are SEHNR and FQNEAQ (reference sequence). The CDR3 sequence is 17 residues long. This CDR3 reads CASSSTLRVRSPGELFF. The CDR3 DNA reads as TGTGCCAGCAGCTCTACCCTCCGGGTCCGATCACCCGGGGAGCTGTTTTTT.

The chain carries TRBV5-1 and TRBJ2-1; 7 positions match TRBD1. The CDR3 is made up of 15 amino acids. Trimming at V came to 4 bases and at J to 7 bases, leaving 11 bases not matched to a gene. CDR1 SGHRS and CDR2 YFSETQ come from the germline V gene. The CDR3: CASSISGTGVNEQFF. In nucleotides, the CDR3 is TGCGCCAGCAGCATTTCCGGCACAGGGGTGAATGAGCAGTTCTTC.

The chain employs TRBV6-1 and TRBJ1-3; D remains unclear. CDR1 MNHNS and CDR2 SASEGT come from the germline V gene. The CDR3 runs to 15 residues. The V gene lost 3 bases and the J gene lost 7 bases, with 16 bases spanning the gap. The CDR3 spells CASSEPGLHGNTIYF. CDR3 in DNA: TGTGCCAGCAGTGAGCCCGGCCTTCATGGTAACACCATATATTTT.

This chain joins TRBV5-4 and TRBJ1-6; D is unclear. The germline V gene encodes CDR1 SGHNT and CDR2 YYREEE (reference sequence). Deletions cut 0 bases from V and 7 bases from J, with 5 bases between. The CDR3 spans 13 residues. CDR3 loop: CASSLASNSPLHF. CDR3 nucleotide sequence: TGTGCCAGCAGCTTGGCTTCCAATTCACCCCTCCACTTT.

V gene TRBV5-4 combines with J gene TRBJ2-3; D might be TRBD2 (6 bases). Trimming left V 3 bases short and J 0 bases short, with 11 bases between. Germline V lookup: CDR1 SGHNT, CDR2 YYREEE (reference sequence). The CDR3 extends over 15 amino acids. DNA for the CDR3: TGTGCCAGCAGCTGGCGTAGCGGAAGCACAGATACGCAGTATTTT. Encoded protein: CASSWRSGSTDTQYF.

The J gene is TRBJ2-7, the V gene TRBV6-5; the D is unclear. Germline CDR1 is MNHEY and CDR2 is SVGAGI. The CDR3 length is 12 residues. The V end was cut by 4 bases, the J end by 9 bases, with 13 bases between. The CDR3 region is CASSSRTARQYF. The CDR3 DNA is TGTGCCAGCAGTTCCCGGACCGCCCGGCAGTACTTC.

The chain uses TRBV7-2 and TRBJ2-1; no clear D gene. This CDR3 is 13 amino acids long. Germline V gives CDR1 SGHTA, CDR2 FQGNSA. Between the trimmed V and J ends, which lost 8 bases and 4 bases, there was a span of 12 bases. The CDR3, as DNA: TGTGCCAGCGCAATTGGGCGGTACAATGAGCAGTTCTTC. This sequence encodes CASAIGRYNEQFF.

The chain couples TRBV28 to TRBJ1-1; TRBD1 agrees at 8 bases. The V segment lost 6 bases and the J segment 9 bases; nucleotides outside the gene matches: 9. The CDR3 length is 13 residues. From germline, CDR1 is MDHEN and CDR2 SYDVKM. DNA of the CDR3: TGTGCCAGCAGCCAAAGGGACAGGTGGAAAGCTTTCTTT. As protein: CASSQRDRWKAFF.

The CDR3 DNA reads TGTGCCAGCAGGGACAACACCGGGGAGCTGTTTTTT. It is translated as CASRDNTGELFF. V gene TRBV2 combines with J gene TRBJ2-2; D remains unclear. Germline values: CDR1 SNHLY, CDR2 FYNNEI. CDR3 size: 12 residues. Between the trimmed V and J ends, which lost 6 bases and 2 bases, there was a span of 4 bases.

The rearrangement uses TRBV25-1 and TRBJ2-7, with TRBD1 identical over 7 bases. This CDR3 contains 14 residues. V was pared by 3 bases and J by 1 base, with 3 bases of the junction left unmatched. Germline lookup yields CDR1 MGHDK and CDR2 SYGVNS. CDR3 protein: CASSDYRGSYEQYF. The DNA of the CDR3 is TGTGCCAGCAGTGATTACAGGGGTTCCTACGAGCAGTACTTC.

The rearrangement uses TRBV7-9 and TRBJ2-3; perhaps TRBD2 as D (7 bases). The CDR3 loop spans 15 amino acids. V dropped 3 bases and J dropped 3 bases, with 13 bases sitting between them. Looked up from germline, CDR1 is SEHNR and CDR2 is FQNEAQ (reference sequence). This CDR3 is CASSLGRGQTDTQYF. The CDR3 region has the DNA TGTGCCAGCAGCTTGGGGCGGGGGCAGACAGATACGCAGTATTTT.

The chain recombines TRBV4-1 with TRBJ1-6, with D unresolved. Germline lookup yields CDR1 MGHRA and CDR2 YSYEKL. V shed 4 bases and J shed 0 bases, with 16 bases lying between them. The CDR3 runs 18 residues. Written as DNA, the CDR3 is TGCGCCAGCAGCCTGCGGGAGGGAGGGAGCTCCTATAATTCACCCCTCCACTTT. Its protein is CASSLREGGSSYNSPLHF.

The rearrangement joins TRBV4-3 to TRBJ2-3, with 7 bases matching TRBD2. J gave up 5 bases and V 4 bases, and 6 bases lay outside the gene matches. The germline V gene has CDR1 LGHNA and CDR2 YSLEER. The CDR3 runs 14 residues. The CDR3 sequence is CASSRTVAGDTQYF. Written as DNA, the CDR3 is TGCGCCAGCAGCCGTACCGTAGCGGGAGATACGCAGTATTTT.

This chain links TRBV27 with TRBJ2-3; either TRBD1 or TRBD2 may supply D (6 bases each). The CDR3 is made up of 18 amino acids. The germline V gene encodes CDR1 MNHEY and CDR2 SMNVEV (reference sequence). Trimming removed 6 bases at V and 0 bases at J, with 22 bases between. The DNA for the CDR3 is TGTGCCAGCAGGCAAAGGGCTGTTACGGGGGCTAGCACAGATACGCAGTATTTT. It is translated as CASRQRAVTGASTDTQYF.

For this clone: This CDR3 is also generated by other DNA sequences in the sample. The chain employs TRBV5-1 and TRBJ2-3, with D unresolved. Looked up from germline, CDR1 is SGHRS and CDR2 is YFSETQ. The CDR3 sequence is 12 residues long. V was clipped by 5 bases and J by 6 bases, with 10 bases between them. The CDR3 spells CASSPPSDTQYF. CDR3 DNA sequence: TGCGCCAGCAGTCCCCCGAGTGATACGCAGTATTTT.

The rearrangement joins TRBV7-9 to TRBJ1-2; D ambiguous. The CDR3 spans 15 residues. Germline V gene lookup returns CDR1 SEHNR and CDR2 FQNEAQ (reference sequence). V was trimmed by 2 bases and J by 5 bases, leaving 15 bases between them. The CDR3 reads CASSLSRSGTYGYTF. The CDR3 DNA reads TGTGCCAGCAGCTTATCTCGGTCGGGAACTTATGGCTACACCTTC.

The rearrangement links TRBV28 to TRBJ1-2; the D is unclear. CDR1 is MDHEN and CDR2 is SYDVKM in the germline V gene. The CDR3 covers 13 residues. The V and J ends lost 5 bases and 1 base respectively, with 8 bases between them. CDR3 in amino acids: CASSHNNNYGYTF. In DNA form, the CDR3 reads TGTGCCAGCAGTCACAACAATAACTATGGCTACACCTTC.

The table lists this clone with a count of one. The chain has TRBV6-4 and TRBJ1-6; D gene uncertain. V gave up 0 bases and J gave up 10 bases, with 13 bases separating them. This CDR3 comprises 15 residues. Per the germline V gene, CDR1 is MRHNA and CDR2 is SNTAGT. The CDR3 loop reads CASSDSWGGGSPLHF. The CDR3 coding sequence is TGTGCCAGCAGTGACTCTTGGGGAGGCGGATCACCCCTCCACTTT.

The rearrangement joins TRBV5-4 to TRBJ2-1, with D maybe TRBD1 (7 bases). Germline V lookup: CDR1 SGHNT, CDR2 YYREEE (reference sequence). The CDR3 has 16 amino acids. V was pared by 3 bases and J by 2 bases, with 15 bases between. The CDR3 DNA is TGTGCCAGCAGCTCCCTCCAGGGGGGTACCTACAATGAGCAGTTCTTC. This sequence encodes CASSSLQGGTYNEQFF.

DNA for the CDR3: TGTGCCTACCGCTCGACGGGGGATTCACCCCTCCACTTT. Translation: CAYRSTGDSPLHF. The J gene is TRBJ1-6, the V gene TRBV30; TRBD1 is a possible D gene (5 bases). With 7 bases removed from V and 8 bases from J, the gap between germline ends came to 15 bases. CDR1 GTSNPN and CDR2 SVGIG come from the germline V gene (reference sequence). The CDR3 spans 13 residues.

This rearrangement joins TRBV2 to TRBJ1-4, with 9 positions matching TRBD1. Germline values: CDR1 SNHLY, CDR2 FYNNEI. This CDR3 is built from 15 residues. J was trimmed by 4 bases and V by 6 bases; bases with no gene match: 6. CDR3 in amino acids: CASRDRGKVNEKLFF. The CDR3 DNA is TGTGCCAGCAGGGACAGGGGAAAGGTTAATGAAAAACTGTTTTTT.

The J gene is TRBJ1-6, the V gene TRBV2, with a possible D match to TRBD1 (5 bases). CDR1 and CDR2 from the germline V gene are SNHLY and FYNNEI. The CDR3 totals 12 residues. Trimming removed 10 bases from V and 8 bases from J, with 12 bases in between. The CDR3 DNA sequence: TGTGCCATCTCGGGGGGTGATTCACCCCTCCACTTT. Protein product: CAISGGDSPLHF. The full variable domain, rest sourced from reference TRBV2 and TRBJ1-6, is EPEVTQTPSHQVTQMGQEVILRCVPISNHLYFYWYRQILGQKVEFLVSFYNNEISEKSEIFDDQFSVERPDGSNFTLKIRSTKLEDSAMYFCAISGGDSPLHFGNGTRLTVT.

The chain is built from TRBV6-5 and TRBJ2-7, with D possibly called TRBD1 or TRBD2 (5 bases each). With 0 bases removed from V and 3 bases from J, the gap between germline ends came to 12 bases. The V gene's germline CDR1 is MNHEY and CDR2 SVGAGI. The CDR3 length is 15 residues. Written as DNA, the CDR3 is TGTGCCAGCAGTTACTCGAGGGGCAGGAGCTACGAGCAGTACTTC. Translated: CASSYSRGRSYEQYF.

The CDR3 sequence: CASSSDPSSYEQYF. CDR3 DNA sequence: TGTGCCAGCAGTAGTGACCCGAGCTCCTACGAGCAGTACTTC. The chain couples TRBV6-5 to TRBJ2-7; D gene uncertain. The V end lost 5 bases, the J end lost 0 bases, and 11 bases lay between the germline ends. The CDR3 is 14 residues long. CDR1 MNHEY and CDR2 SVGAGI come from the germline V gene.